Below are 4 T cell receptor beta chains sequenced from a single sample in a study of cytomegalovirus exposure and HLA in healthy donors. Use of 60 Vbeta and 13 Jbeta primers characterized the PCR. Clones were read by immunoSEQ multiplex PCR, and TCRdb kept only the in-frame ones, dropping some. This sample has 150,000 to 200,000 clones, with about 85% found just once. The sample was PBMCs. These receptors all come from a boy aged 2 to 10 in good health and CMV-seronegative.

This clone was seen just once. The chain joins TRBV5-4 to TRBJ2-3; 7 positions agree with TRBD2. This CDR3 region has 15 residues. Germline CDR1 reads SGHNT; CDR2 reads YYREEE (reference sequence). V lost 2 bases, J lost 1 base, and 4 bases stayed unmatched. The CDR3 protein is CASSLRAGGTDTQYF. For the CDR3, the DNA is TGTGCCAGCAGCTTAAGGGCGGGGGGCACAGATACGCAGTATTTT.

The chain recombines TRBV6-1 with TRBJ1-2, with 9 bases that match TRBD1. Germline V gene lookup returns CDR1 MNHNS and CDR2 SASEGT. The CDR3 loop spans 15 amino acids. Trimming removed 6 bases from V and 7 bases from J; junction bases left unmatched: 12. The chain's CDR3 is CASRGTGRINFGYTF. The CDR3 DNA reads TGTGCCAGCAGGGGGACAGGGCGTATCAATTTTGGCTACACCTTC.

This rearrangement joins TRBV13 to TRBJ2-3; D remains unclear. Germline-derived CDR1 and CDR2 are PRHDT and FYEKMQ (reference sequence). This CDR3 contains 14 residues. Trimming took off 2 bases at V and 3 bases at J, with 9 bases between the two ends. CDR3 region: CASSLRSETDTQYF. CDR3 coding DNA: TGTGCCAGCAGCTTAAGGAGCGAGACAGATACGCAGTATTTT. Together with reference TRBV13 and TRBJ2-3, the CDR3 gives the full variable domain: AAGVIQSPRHLIKEKRETATLKCYPIPRHDTVYWYQQGPGQDPQFLISFYEKMQSDKGSIPDRFSAQQFSDYHSELNMSSLELGDSALYFCASSLRSETDTQYFGPGTRLTVL.

The rearrangement uses TRBV28 and TRBJ2-5, with unresolved D. The CDR3 is 13 amino acids. CDR1 and CDR2 from the germline V gene are MDHEN and SYDVKM. V lost 2 bases and J lost 1, with 5 bases in between. CDR3 sequence (DNA): TGTGCCAGCAGTTTAGCGCGCCAAGAGACCCAGTACTTC. Translation: CASSLARQETQYF.